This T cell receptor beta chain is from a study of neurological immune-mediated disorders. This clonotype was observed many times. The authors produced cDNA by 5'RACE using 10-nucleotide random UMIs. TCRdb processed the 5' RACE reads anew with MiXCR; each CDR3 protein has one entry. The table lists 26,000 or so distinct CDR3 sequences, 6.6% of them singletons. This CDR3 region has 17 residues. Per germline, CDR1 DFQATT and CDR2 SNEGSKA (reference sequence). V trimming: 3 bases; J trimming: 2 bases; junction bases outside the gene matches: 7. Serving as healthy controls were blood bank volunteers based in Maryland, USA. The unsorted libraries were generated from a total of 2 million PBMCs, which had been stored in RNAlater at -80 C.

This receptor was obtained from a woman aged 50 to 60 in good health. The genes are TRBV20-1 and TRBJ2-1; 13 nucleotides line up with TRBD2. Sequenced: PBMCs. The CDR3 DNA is TGCAGTGCTAGGGAACTAGCGGGAGGGGGTACCTACAATGAGCAGTTCTTC. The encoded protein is CSARELAGGGTYNEQFF.